This TCR beta chain appears in the sequencing data of a study of blood T cell repertoires in COVID-19 (dated by TCRdb to about 2020). In terms of the full investigation: The collaborator samples originated in the United States, Italy and Spain and spanned the acute and convalescent phases of COVID-19. The prospective study material was composed of cDNA or gDNA derived from T cells, B-cell-depleted T cells, or PBMCs. The dataset comprised deeply sampled blood TCRbeta repertoires from subjects exposed to, actively infected with, or recovered from COVID-19. A freely available public database, intended as a resource for researchers studying the immune response to SARS-CoV-2, is where the repertoires were released. Samples were obtained from the ongoing ImmuneRACE study (first 160 participants) and from over 1,000 subjects provided by 6 global collaborators. Nearly every sample came with metadata listing a de-identified subject ID, COVID-19 status, age in years and sex. Where available, HLA class I and class II types were obtained from metadata supplied by the sample provider rather than from assay-based typing.

Beyond this particular receptor, the publication reports: The amount of clinical and demographic metadata varied by source and participant and was provided uncurated.

The immunoSEQ Assay, a bias-controlled multiplex PCR, was used to amplify TCRbeta CDR3 regions from genomic DNA. Under the source paper's analysis protocol: Nucleated cell counts per sample were estimated from amplification of reference gene primers within the assay. Sequence reads were collapsed and filtered to measure the absolute abundance of every unique TCRbeta CDR3 rearrangement. For each sample, productive Simpson clonality was calculated by taking the square root of Simpson's diversity index across productive rearrangements. TCRdb holds this immuneACCESS table with in-frame rearrangements only. Some clones are missing; in checked studies, unresolved V genes explain under half, and the rest has no known cause. The V and J calls and clone size come from that table; D and trimming were worked out from the DNA. This sample is represented by 200,000 to 300,000 clones; around four fifths of them were singletons. Roughly 4% of the sample is taken by the ten largest.

The CDR3 spans 15 residues, from the cysteine through the phenylalanine. The retained sequence is limited to the CDR3, 45 bases, with the frame set at the first base. The germline ends are 16 bases apart after V is trimmed by 3 bases and J by 7 bases. The germline V gene (reference sequence) supplies CDR1 LNHDA and CDR2 SQIVND. Points on this clone: Its antigen has not been determined. Per-base qualities were not stored, and no clone one base away is much larger.

Each collaborating institution followed its own protocols to collect whole blood in K2EDTA tubes. For TCRbeta analysis, collaborators shipped samples as frozen whole blood, isolated PBMCs, or DNA extracted from either of those sample types. The sequenced material came from peripheral blood. The V gene is TRBV19 and the J gene is TRBJ1-5; TRBD1 is a weak D gene call, 5 bases matching. This sequence originates from a man aged 45-60 years with acute or convalescent COVID-19. CDR3 region: CASSITRQGGQPQHF. The nucleotide sequence reads TGTGCCAGTAGTATTACCCGGCAGGGTGGACAGCCCCAGCATTTT.